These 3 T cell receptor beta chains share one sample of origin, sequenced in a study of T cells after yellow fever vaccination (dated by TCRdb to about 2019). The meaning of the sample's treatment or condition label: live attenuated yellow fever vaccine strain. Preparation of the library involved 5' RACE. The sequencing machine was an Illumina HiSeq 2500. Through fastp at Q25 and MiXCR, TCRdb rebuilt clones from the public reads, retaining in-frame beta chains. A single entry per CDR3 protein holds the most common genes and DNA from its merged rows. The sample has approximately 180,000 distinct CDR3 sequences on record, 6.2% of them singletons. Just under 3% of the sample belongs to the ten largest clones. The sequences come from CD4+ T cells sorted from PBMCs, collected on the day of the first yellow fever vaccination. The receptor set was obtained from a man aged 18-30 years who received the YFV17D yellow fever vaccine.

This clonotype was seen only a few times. The CDR3: CASRTTGHTQYF. The CDR3 DNA follows: TGTGCCAGCAGAACTACAGGGCACACGCAGTATTTT. The chain links TRBV6-5 to TRBJ2-3; TRBD1 might be the D (6 bases). The CDR3 is 12 residues long. Germline V gene lookup returns CDR1 MNHEY and CDR2 SVGAGI. Deletions cut 6 bases from V and 9 bases from J, with 13 bases between.

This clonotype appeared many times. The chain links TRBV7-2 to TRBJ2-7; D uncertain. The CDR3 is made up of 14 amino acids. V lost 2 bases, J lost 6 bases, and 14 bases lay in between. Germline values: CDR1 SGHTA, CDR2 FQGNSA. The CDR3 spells CASSLNVGSGEQYV. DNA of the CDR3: TGTGCCAGCAGCTTAAACGTAGGATCGGGCGAGCAGTACGTC.

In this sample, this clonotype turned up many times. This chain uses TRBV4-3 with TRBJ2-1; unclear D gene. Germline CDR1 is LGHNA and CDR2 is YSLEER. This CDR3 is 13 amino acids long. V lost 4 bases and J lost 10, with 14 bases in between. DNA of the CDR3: TGCGCCAGCAGCCCAGGCCAGTTTCGGGAGCAGTTCTTC. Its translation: CASSPGQFREQFF.